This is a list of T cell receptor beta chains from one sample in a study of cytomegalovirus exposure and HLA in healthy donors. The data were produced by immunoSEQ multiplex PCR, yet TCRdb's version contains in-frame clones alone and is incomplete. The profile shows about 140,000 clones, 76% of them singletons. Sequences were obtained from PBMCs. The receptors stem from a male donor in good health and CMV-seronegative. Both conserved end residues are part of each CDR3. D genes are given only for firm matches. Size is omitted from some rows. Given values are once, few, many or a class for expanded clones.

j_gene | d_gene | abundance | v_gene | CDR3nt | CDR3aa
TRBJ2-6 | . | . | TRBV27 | TGTGCCAGCAGTTTAGAGGGGGATCGACCCTCTGGGGCCAACGTCCTGACTTTC | CASSLEGDRPSGANVLTF
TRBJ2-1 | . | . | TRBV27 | TGTGCCAGCAGTCCCAAGGGGCTCCCAAGCAATGAGCAGTTCTTC | CASSPKGLPSNEQFF
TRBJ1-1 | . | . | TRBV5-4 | TGTGCCAGCAGCTTGCGGGGGGAGGTTGGGGAAGCTTTCTTT | CASSLRGEVGEAFF
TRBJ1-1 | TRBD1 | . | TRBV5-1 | TGCGCCAGCAGCTTTACAGGGGGTAGGGTTGAAGCTTTCTTT | CASSFTGGRVEAFF
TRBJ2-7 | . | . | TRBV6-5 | TGTGCCAGCAGTTACAGGGAGGTAGACGAGCAGTACTTC | CASSYREVDEQYF
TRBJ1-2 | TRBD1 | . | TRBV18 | TGTGCCAGCTCACCAGGGACAGGGGTATATGGCTACACCTTC | CASSPGTGVYGYTF
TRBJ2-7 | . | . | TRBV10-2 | TGCGCCAGCAGTGAGTCGCCAGGGGCTTTCTCCTACGAGCAGTACTTC | CASSESPGAFSYEQYF
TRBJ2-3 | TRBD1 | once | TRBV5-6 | TGTGCCAGCAGCTTGGGGACAGGGGTCCCAGATACGCAGTATTTT | CASSLGTGVPDTQYF
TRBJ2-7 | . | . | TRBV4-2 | TGTGCCAGCAGCCAAGACAGGGAAACGGTTTCTCACGAGCAGTACTTC | CASSQDRETVSHEQYF
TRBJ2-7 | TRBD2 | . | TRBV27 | TGTGCCAGCAGACTCCCGGGACTAGCGGGAGTGGGCTACGAGCAGTACTTC | CASRLPGLAGVGYEQYF
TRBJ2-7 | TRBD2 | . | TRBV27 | TGTGCCAGCAGTCCCGGGGGGACCTACGAGCAGTACTTC | CASSPGGTYEQYF
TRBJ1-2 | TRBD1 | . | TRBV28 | TGTGCCAGCAGTTTAGCACAGGGGGTTAGGTATGGCTACACCTTC | CASSLAQGVRYGYTF
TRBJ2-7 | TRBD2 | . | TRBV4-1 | TGCGCCAGCAGCCAAGACCTAGCGGGGGGCGTCTACGAGCAGTACTTC | CASSQDLAGGVYEQYF
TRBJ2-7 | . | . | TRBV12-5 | TGTGCTAGTGGGACAGTAGCCTACGAGCAGTACTTC | CASGTVAYEQYF
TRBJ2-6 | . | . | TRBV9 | TGTGCCAGCAGCGTAGTGATGGGGGCCCGCGCTGGGGCCAACGTCCTGACTTTC | CASSVVMGARAGANVLTF
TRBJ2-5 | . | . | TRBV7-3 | TGTGCCAGCAGCTTAGGGCCAGGGTTTAAAGAGACCCAGTACTTC | CASSLGPGFKETQYF
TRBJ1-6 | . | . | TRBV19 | TGTGCCAGTAGTCCCTCGTCCTATAATTCACCCCTCCACTTT | CASSPSSYNSPLHF
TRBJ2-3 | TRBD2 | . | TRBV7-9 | TGTGCCAGCAGCCCCTGGACTAGCGGGACAGATACGCAGTATTTT | CASSPWTSGTDTQYF
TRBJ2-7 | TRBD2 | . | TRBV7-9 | TGTGCCAGCAGCTTACTAGCGGGGTACGAGCAGTACTTC | CASSLLAGYEQYF
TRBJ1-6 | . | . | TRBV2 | TGTGCCAGCAACCGAAGGGACTTCTATTCACCCCTCCACTTT | CASNRRDFYSPLHF
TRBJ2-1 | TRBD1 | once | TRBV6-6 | TGTGCCAGCAGTTACTATCGGCAGGGGGCGATAAATGAGCAGTTCTTC | CASSYYRQGAINEQFF
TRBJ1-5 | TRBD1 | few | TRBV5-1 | TGCGCCAGCAGCGAGGGACAGGGCGGTCAGCCCCAGCATTTT | CASSEGQGGQPQHF
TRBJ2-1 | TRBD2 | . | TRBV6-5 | TGTGCCAGTTCCCCGGGAGGGGAGGGGAATGAGCAGTTCTTC | CASSPGGEGNEQFF
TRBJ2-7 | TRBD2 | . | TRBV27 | TGTGCCAGCAGTCTAAAGCGGGATCCCTCCTACGAGCAGTACTTC | CASSLKRDPSYEQYF
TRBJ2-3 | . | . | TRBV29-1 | TGCAGCGCCTCTCTAGGAGATACGCAGTATTTT | CSASLGDTQYF
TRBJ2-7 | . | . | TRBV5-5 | TGTGCCAGCAGCTTTTCCGCTCCAGCGGCCTACGAGCAGTACTTC | CASSFSAPAAYEQYF
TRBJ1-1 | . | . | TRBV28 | TGTGCCAGCAGTGGGGGGGGGACGAAGGCTTTCTTT | CASSGGGTKAFF
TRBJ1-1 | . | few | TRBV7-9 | TGTGCCAGCAGCTTAGAGAGTTACAGAGCCTTTGATAGCACTGAAGCTTTCTTT | CASSLESYRAFDSTEAFF
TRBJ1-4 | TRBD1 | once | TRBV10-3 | TGTGCCATCAGTGAGCAAAAGGGGGCGCTTGAAAAACTGTTTTTT | CAISEQKGALEKLFF
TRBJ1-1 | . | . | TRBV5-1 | TGCGCCAGCAGCCCCTTTTTAGGGGCGTTGAACACTGAAGCTTTCTTT | CASSPFLGALNTEAFF
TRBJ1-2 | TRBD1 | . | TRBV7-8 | TGTGCCAGCAGTCGTGGGACAGCCGAAGGCTATGGCTACACCTTC | CASSRGTAEGYGYTF
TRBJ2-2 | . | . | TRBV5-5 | TGTGCCAGCAGCTCTTTCACCGGGGAGCTGTTTTTT | CASSSFTGELFF
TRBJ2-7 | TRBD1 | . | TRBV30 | TGTGCCTGCCCGGGACAGGCTTACTACGAGCAGTACTTC | CACPGQAYYEQYF
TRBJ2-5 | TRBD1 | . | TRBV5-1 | TGCGCCAGCAGCCAGGATGGGGACAGGGGTAAGACCCAGTACTTC | CASSQDGDRGKTQYF
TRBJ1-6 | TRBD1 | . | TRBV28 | TGTGCCAGCAGTACCCAGGGGGCGCATAATTCACCCCTCCACTTT | CASSTQGAHNSPLHF
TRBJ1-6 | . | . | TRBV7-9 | TGTGCCAGCAGCTCAGAGGAGAATTCACCCCTCCACTTT | CASSSEENSPLHF
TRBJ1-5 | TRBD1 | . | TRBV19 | TGTGCCAGTAGTACGAGACAGGGCCGAGCTGGGCCCCAGCATTTT | CASSTRQGRAGPQHF
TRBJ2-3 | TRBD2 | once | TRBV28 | TGTGCCAGCAGTGTTAGCGGGGGGGCGACAGATACGCAGTATTTT | CASSVSGGATDTQYF